This entry describes one T cell receptor (beta chain). This clonotype has at least ten counts. Its antigen is still unknown. Base qualities are missing; no much larger clone stands one base away. These data are taken from a study of T cells in Graves' hyperthyroidism and ophthalmopathy (dated by TCRdb to the late 2010s). With regard to the full study: Peripheral blood samples were taken at the time of initial diagnosis, prior to any treatment. A discovery cohort of about 100 patients, 43 with Graves' ophthalmopathy and 55 to 60 with stable Graves' hyperthyroidism, was used to find distinguishing TCR V-J signatures. Prospective prediction of ophthalmopathy was tested in an independent validation cohort consisting of 18 hyperthyroidism patients and some 16 patients who later progressed to ophthalmopathy. The approximately 100 discovery patients were randomly split 7:3 into training and test sets. In about 6 Graves' hyperthyroidism patients, the study also compared T-cell repertoires from thyroid tissue with T-cell repertoires from blood. Following sampling, methimazole starting at 30 mg daily was given to hyperthyroidism patients, and high-dose intravenous methylprednisolone was given to ophthalmopathy patients. According to the paper, TCR Vbeta CDR3 sequencing was carried out on about 140 peripheral blood samples, which came from approximately 43 ophthalmopathy, 70 to 80 hyperthyroidism and 17 progressor patients. The full study reports these points: A 13 V-J signature model separated ophthalmopathy from stable hyperthyroidism, with roughly 88% sensitivity and 81% to 83% specificity in cross-validation and 80%/75% in testing. Most expanded thyroid clonotypes (frequency above 0.001) were also detected in blood, a finding suggesting that blood repertoires may reflect thyroid immune responses. Sample size was not statistically predetermined, and investigators were not blinded to group allocation. In validation, the model predicted progression to ophthalmopathy with roughly 70% sensitivity and 72% to 75% specificity, a median of about 6.7 months before onset.

Stable Graves' hyperthyroidism was defined as no progression to ophthalmopathy during 18 months of follow-up. Hyperthyroidism patients were aged 18 to 65 years and newly diagnosed, with disease duration of less than 2 months. Exclusion was applied to patients with uncontrolled infections, other autoimmune diseases, pregnancy or lactation. Diagnoses relied on clinical symptoms, serum thyroxine and TRAb, thyroid ultrasound and orbital computed tomography. Ficoll-Paque density gradient centrifugation was used to isolate PBMCs from approximately 10 ml of fresh peripheral blood. Trizol reagent was used to extract total RNA, and RNA quality was then checked on an Agilent 2100 Bioanalyzer. As encoded in the germline V gene (reference sequence), CDR1 is LGHDT while CDR2 is YNNKEL. The cysteine opens and the phenylalanine closes a CDR3 of 15 amino acids. This entry keeps only the CDR3 DNA: 45 bases, framed from base 1. V sheds 0 bases and J sheds 4 bases, leaving 9 bases between their ends.

The TCR beta CDR3 regions were amplified from the RNA transcripts. A first-round RT-PCR of the TCR CDR3 used the HTBI primer set with the Qiagen OneStep RT-PCR kit. Libraries were constructed in a second round of multiplex PCR, after which size selection and purification were performed. The libraries were sequenced on an Illumina HiSeq2000 using paired-end 100 bp reads. Concerning the study's data processing: SOAPnuke was used to process the raw data, with reads discarded if the reads contained adapters or uncalled bases, had a mean Phred below 15, or lacked an exact constant-primer or identifier match. High-quality paired reads were merged with COPE v1.2.5, and unique nucleotide sequences were defined as clonotypes. MiTCR v1.1 was used to align the clonotypes against IMGT TRBV, TRBD and TRBJ reference segments. The analysis included only V-J combinations with a frequency above 0.0001, which together covered more than 99% of the repertoires. The TCS score was defined as F50 (clonal expansion) divided by E x V (chaos), with BLOSUM62-based TCRdist calculated between CDR3 peptides within each V-J. Welch's t-statistics and random forest reduced around 510 V-J features to 13, which were used in a naive Bayes classifier (R e1071). The raw public data were reprocessed by TCRdb itself: fastp quality trimming at Q25, MiXCR clonotype calling, in-frame beta chains only. Rows matching on CDR3 protein sequence are summarized as one entry with the most common DNA and genes. TCRdb, not the authors, supplied the V and J calls. This sample has approximately 590,000 distinct CDR3 sequences in its table, and approximately 14% of those were observed once. About 7% of the sample rests with the top ten.

The sequencing sample was made of blood. This sequence uses TRBV3-1 and TRBJ2-2; the D gene is not confidently resolved. This clonotype originated in a young woman with Graves' hyperthyroidism. At the DNA level, the sequence is TGTGCCAGCAGCCAAGATCTTGGCAGCACCGGGGAGCTGTTTTTT. It is translated as CASSQDLGSTGELFF.